One sample yielded the 9 T cell receptor beta chains listed below, sequenced in a study of cytomegalovirus exposure and HLA in healthy donors. The PCR used 60 Vbeta and 13 Jbeta primers. Method: immunoSEQ multiplex PCR; TCRdb's copy keeps in-frame clones and lacks some. The sample shows fewer than 150,000 clones, approximately 70% of them seen only once. Sequenced sample: PBMCs. Receptor source: a human donor in good health.

This chain joins TRBV28 and TRBJ1-2; a possible D gene is TRBD1 (5 bases). V lost 11 bases and J 0 bases, leaving 13 bases between the germline ends. The germline V gene encodes CDR1 MDHEN and CDR2 SYDVKM. This CDR3 has 13 residues. DNA of the CDR3: TGTGCCGGGGCCGACAGATCTAACTATGGCTACACCTTC. Residues: CAGADRSNYGYTF.

The V call is TRBV6-1, the J call TRBJ1-2; tentative D call: TRBD1 (6 bases). CDR1 is MNHNS and CDR2 is SASEGT in the germline V gene. CDR3 length: 15 amino acids. Trimming stripped 1 base from V and 4 bases from J, with 13 bases between. The CDR3 is CASSEGQGSSYGYTF. In nucleotides, the CDR3 is TGTGCCAGCAGTGAAGGTCAGGGGAGCTCCTATGGCTACACCTTC.

The V call is TRBV5-1, the J call TRBJ1-2, with a weak D call TRBD1 (5 bases). CDR1 is SGHRS and CDR2 is YFSETQ in the germline V gene. V lost 0 bases, J lost 5 bases, and 11 bases lay in between. The CDR3 runs to 14 residues. CDR3 amino acids: CASSLDRTNYGYTF. The CDR3 DNA follows: TGCGCCAGCAGCTTGGACCGGACAAATTATGGCTACACCTTC.

CDR3 sequence (DNA): TGTGCCAGCAGCTTAGAGGCGGGGAGCCCTTACAATGAGCAGTTCTTC. It yields the protein CASSLEAGSPYNEQFF. The gene calls are TRBV7-2 and TRBJ2-1, with D perhaps matching TRBD2 (6 bases). The CDR3 sequence is 16 residues long. Germline loops: CDR1 SGHTA, CDR2 FQGNSA. The germline V and J ends were trimmed by 1 base and 4 bases, with 14 bases remaining between them. The full variable domain, rest sourced from reference TRBV7-2 and TRBJ2-1, is GAGVSQSPSNKVTEKGKDVELRCDPISGHTALYWYRQSLGQGLEFLIYFQGNSAPDKSGLPSDRFSAERTGGSVSTLTIQRTQQEDSAVYLCASSLEAGSPYNEQFFGPGTRLTVL.

The DNA of the CDR3 is TGTGCCAGCAGCAGAGACAGACAAGAGACCCAGTACTTC. Translated: CASSRDRQETQYF. The gene calls are TRBV2 and TRBJ2-5; the D gene is possibly TRBD1 (5 bases). The CDR3 consists of 13 residues. Germline values: CDR1 SNHLY, CDR2 FYNNEI. The V gene lost 6 bases and the J gene lost 2 bases, with 10 bases spanning the gap. The variable domain in full, completed from reference TRBV2 and TRBJ2-5, reads EPEVTQTPSHQVTQMGQEVILRCVPISNHLYFYWYRQILGQKVEFLVSFYNNEISEKSEIFDDQFSVERPDGSNFTLKIRSTKLEDSAMYFCASSRDRQETQYFGPGTRLLVL.

The genes are TRBV27 and TRBJ2-7; D may be TRBD2 (6 bases). Germline CDR1 reads MNHEY; CDR2 reads SMNVEV (reference sequence). The CDR3 contains 15 residues. V dropped 2 bases and J dropped 2 bases, with 13 bases sitting between them. This CDR3 is CASSLTGDFAYEQYF. In nucleotides, the CDR3 is TGTGCCAGCAGTTTAACTGGGGACTTCGCCTACGAGCAGTACTTC.

On this clone itself: The sample holds other DNA sequences that translate to the same CDR3. The gene calls are TRBV5-1 and TRBJ2-5; possible D gene TRBD2, 6 bases. V was cut by 0 bases and J by 3 bases, with 6 bases left in between. In germline, CDR1 is SGHRS, CDR2 YFSETQ. CDR3 length equals 13 residues. CDR3 bases: TGCGCCAGCAGCTTGGGCGGGGAAGAGACCCAGTACTTC. It is translated as CASSLGGEETQYF.

This chain links TRBV28 with TRBJ2-5; 7 bases align to TRBD2. There are 13 residues in the CDR3. The trim removed 6 bases at V and 2 bases at J, leaving 3 bases unmatched. CDR1 and CDR2 (germline): MDHEN, SYDVKM. The DNA for the CDR3 is TGTGCCAGCAGCGCAGCGGGGCAAGAGACCCAGTACTTC. Translating gives CASSAAGQETQYF.

This clone turned up a few times. The genes are TRBV10-3 and TRBJ2-5; a weak D match, TRBD1 (6 bases). Germline loops: CDR1 ENHRY, CDR2 SYGVKD. The V end lost 4 bases, the J end lost 2 bases, and 11 bases lay between the germline ends. This CDR3 has 14 amino acids. The CDR3 DNA reads TGTGCCATCAGTGCAGGGCAGGGGCAAGAGACCCAGTACTTC. It codes for CAISAGQGQETQYF.